Sequencing of this T cell receptor (beta chain) was carried out in a study of regulatory T cells in long-lasting Graves disease. Time point here: persistent/refractory GD, antithyroid drugs over 5 years with positive TRAb. PBMC-extracted RNA yielded the TCR library. The CDR3 is 13 amino acids. The ends were cut back, 4 bases at V and 3 bases at J, with 9 bases in the middle. The germline gives CDR1 SNHLY, CDR2 FYNNEI. General study results and limits: Newly diagnosed patients shared about a thousand public clonotypes; persistent patients shared a few thousand.

This clonotype occurred many times. What it binds is unknown. Arm-PCR of CDR3 regions and iRepertoire HTBI primers were used to build TCR beta libraries. MiXCR, applied by TCRdb to the multiplex PCR reads, yields one record per CDR3 protein. Of roughly 430,000 distinct CDR3 sequences in the sample, roughly a fifth were seen once. The rearrangement links TRBV2 to TRBJ1-2; maybe TRBD1 (6 bases). This receptor was taken from a female donor with Graves disease. Sequences were derived from peripheral blood mononuclear cells (PBMCs), sampled when the disease was refractory, from a patient treated with antithyroid drugs. The CDR3 sequence is CASSVEGDYGYTF. DNA for the CDR3: TGTGCCAGCAGTGTGGAGGGGGACTATGGCTACACCTTC. Based on the CDR3 plus reference TRBV2 and TRBJ1-2, the full variable domain is EPEVTQTPSHQVTQMGQEVILRCVPISNHLYFYWYRQILGQKVEFLVSFYNNEISEKSEIFDDQFSVERPDGSNFTLKIRSTKLEDSAMYFCASSVEGDYGYTFGSGTRLTVV.